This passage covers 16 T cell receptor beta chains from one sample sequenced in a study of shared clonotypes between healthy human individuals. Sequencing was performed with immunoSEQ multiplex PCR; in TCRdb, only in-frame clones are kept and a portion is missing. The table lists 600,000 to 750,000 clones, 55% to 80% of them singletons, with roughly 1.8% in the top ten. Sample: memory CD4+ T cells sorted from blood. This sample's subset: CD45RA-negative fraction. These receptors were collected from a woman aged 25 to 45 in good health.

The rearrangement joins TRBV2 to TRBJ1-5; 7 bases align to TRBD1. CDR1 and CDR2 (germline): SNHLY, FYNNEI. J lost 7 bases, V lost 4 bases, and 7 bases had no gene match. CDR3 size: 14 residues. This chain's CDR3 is CASSVTDRLQPQHF. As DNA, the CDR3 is TGTGCCAGCAGTGTGACGGACAGGTTGCAGCCCCAGCATTTT. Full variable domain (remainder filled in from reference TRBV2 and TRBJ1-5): EPEVTQTPSHQVTQMGQEVILRCVPISNHLYFYWYRQILGQKVEFLVSFYNNEISEKSEIFDDQFSVERPDGSNFTLKIRSTKLEDSAMYFCASSVTDRLQPQHFGDGTRLSIL.

The CDR3 here is CASSRSGTGGYEQYF. In nucleotides, the CDR3 is TGTGCCAGCTCACGTTCCGGGACAGGTGGCTACGAGCAGTACTTC. V and J are TRBV18 and TRBJ2-7; 8 bases are shared with TRBD1. With V trimmed by 4 bases and J by 3 bases, 8 bases remained unmatched. CDR1 and CDR2 (germline): KGHSH, LQKENI. CDR3 length: 15 residues.

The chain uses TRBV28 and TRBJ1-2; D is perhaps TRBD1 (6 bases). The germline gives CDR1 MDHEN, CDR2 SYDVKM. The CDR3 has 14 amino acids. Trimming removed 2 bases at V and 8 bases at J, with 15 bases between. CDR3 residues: CASSLGQNLGGYTF. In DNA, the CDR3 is TGTGCCAGCAGTTTAGGACAGAACCTGGGGGGCTACACCTTC.

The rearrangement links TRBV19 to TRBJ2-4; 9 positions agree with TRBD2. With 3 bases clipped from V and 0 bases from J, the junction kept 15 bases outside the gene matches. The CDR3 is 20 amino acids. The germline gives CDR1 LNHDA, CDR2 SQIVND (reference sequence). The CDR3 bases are TGTGCCAGTAGTATTCGTCTTCCTAGCGGGAAAGAACTAGCCAAAAACATTCAGTACTTC. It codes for CASSIRLPSGKELAKNIQYF.

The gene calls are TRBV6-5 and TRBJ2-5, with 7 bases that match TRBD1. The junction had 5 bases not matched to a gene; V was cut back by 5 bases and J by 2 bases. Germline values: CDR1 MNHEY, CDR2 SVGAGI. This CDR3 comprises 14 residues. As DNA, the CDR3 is TGTGCCAGCAGTCCGAGGACAGGTCAAGAGACCCAGTACTTC. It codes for CASSPRTGQETQYF.

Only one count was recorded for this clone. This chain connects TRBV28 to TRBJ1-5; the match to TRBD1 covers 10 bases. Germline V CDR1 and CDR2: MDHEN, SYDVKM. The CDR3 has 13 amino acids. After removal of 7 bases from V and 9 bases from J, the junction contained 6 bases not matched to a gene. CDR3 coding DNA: TGTGCCAGCAAGGGGACAGGGGATCGGCCCCAGCATTTT. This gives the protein CASKGTGDRPQHF. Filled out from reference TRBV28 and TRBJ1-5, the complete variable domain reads DVKVTQSSRYLVKRTGEKVFLECVQDMDHENMFWYRQDPGLGLRLIYFSYDVKMKEKGDIPEGYSVSREKKERFSLILESASTNQTSMYLCASKGTGDRPQHFGDGTRLSIL.

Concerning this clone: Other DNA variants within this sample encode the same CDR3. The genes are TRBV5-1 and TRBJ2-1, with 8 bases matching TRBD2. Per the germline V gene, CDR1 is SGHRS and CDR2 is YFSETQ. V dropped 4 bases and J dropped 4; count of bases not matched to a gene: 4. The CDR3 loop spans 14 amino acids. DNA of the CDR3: TGCGCCAGCAGCCGGGAGGGGGGTTACAATGAGCAGTTCTTC. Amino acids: CASSREGGYNEQFF.

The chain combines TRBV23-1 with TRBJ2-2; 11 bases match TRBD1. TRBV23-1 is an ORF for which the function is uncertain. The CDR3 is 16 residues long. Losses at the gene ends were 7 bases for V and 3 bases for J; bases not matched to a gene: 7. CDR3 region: CASTRGTGGDTGELFF. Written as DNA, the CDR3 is TGCGCCAGCACCCGGGGGACAGGGGGGGACACCGGGGAGCTGTTTTTT.

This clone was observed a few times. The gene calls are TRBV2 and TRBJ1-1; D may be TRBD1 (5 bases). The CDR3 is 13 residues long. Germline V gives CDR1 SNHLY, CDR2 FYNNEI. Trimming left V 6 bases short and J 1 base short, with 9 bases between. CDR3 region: CASSRQRNTEAFF. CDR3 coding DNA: TGTGCCAGCAGCAGACAGAGGAACACTGAAGCTTTCTTT.

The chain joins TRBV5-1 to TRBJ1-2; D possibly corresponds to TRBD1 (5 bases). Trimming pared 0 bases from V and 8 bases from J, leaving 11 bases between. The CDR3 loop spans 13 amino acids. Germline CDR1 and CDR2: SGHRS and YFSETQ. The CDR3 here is CASSLARENGYTF. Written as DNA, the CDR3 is TGCGCCAGCAGCTTGGCCAGGGAGAACGGCTACACCTTC.

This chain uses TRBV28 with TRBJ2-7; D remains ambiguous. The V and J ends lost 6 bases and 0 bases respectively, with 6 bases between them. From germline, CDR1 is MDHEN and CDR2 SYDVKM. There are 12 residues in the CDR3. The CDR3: CASSRPSYEQYF. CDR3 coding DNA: TGTGCCAGCAGCCGGCCCTCCTACGAGCAGTACTTC. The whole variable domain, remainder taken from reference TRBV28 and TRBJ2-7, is DVKVTQSSRYLVKRTGEKVFLECVQDMDHENMFWYRQDPGLGLRLIYFSYDVKMKEKGDIPEGYSVSREKKERFSLILESASTNQTSMYLCASSRPSYEQYFGPGTRLTVT.

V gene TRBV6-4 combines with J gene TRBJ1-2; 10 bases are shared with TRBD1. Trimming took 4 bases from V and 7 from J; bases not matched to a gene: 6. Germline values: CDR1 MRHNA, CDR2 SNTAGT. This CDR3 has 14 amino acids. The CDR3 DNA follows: TGTGCCAGCAGTGGCCCGGGACAGGGGTCTGGCTACACCTTC. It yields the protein CASSGPGQGSGYTF.

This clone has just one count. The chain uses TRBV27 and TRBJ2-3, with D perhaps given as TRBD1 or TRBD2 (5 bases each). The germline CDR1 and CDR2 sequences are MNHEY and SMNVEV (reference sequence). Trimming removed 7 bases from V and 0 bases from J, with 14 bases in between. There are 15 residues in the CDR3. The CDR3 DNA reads TGTGCCAGCAAAGAGATCGGGACGAGCACAGATACGCAGTATTTT. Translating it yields CASKEIGTSTDTQYF.

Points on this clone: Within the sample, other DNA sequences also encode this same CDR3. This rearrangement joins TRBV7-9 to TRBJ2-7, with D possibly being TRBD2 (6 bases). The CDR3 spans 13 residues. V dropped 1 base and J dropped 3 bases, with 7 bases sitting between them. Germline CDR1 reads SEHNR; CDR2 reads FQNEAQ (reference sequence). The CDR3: CASSLGGGYEQYF. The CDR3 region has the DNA TGTGCCAGCAGCTTAGGGGGAGGCTACGAGCAGTACTTC.

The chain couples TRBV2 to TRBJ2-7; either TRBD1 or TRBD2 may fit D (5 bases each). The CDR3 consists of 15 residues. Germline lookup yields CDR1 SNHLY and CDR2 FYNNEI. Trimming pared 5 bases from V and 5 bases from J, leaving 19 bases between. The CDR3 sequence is CASSWETRVSDEQYF. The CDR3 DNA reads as TGTGCCAGCAGTTGGGAGACCAGGGTGTCCGACGAGCAGTACTTC.

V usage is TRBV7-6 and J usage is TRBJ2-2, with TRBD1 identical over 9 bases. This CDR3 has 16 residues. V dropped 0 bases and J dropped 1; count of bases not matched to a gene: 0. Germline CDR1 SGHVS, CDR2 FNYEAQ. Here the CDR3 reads CASSLAGQGNTGELFF. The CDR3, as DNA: TGTGCCAGCAGCTTAGCGGGACAGGGGAACACCGGGGAGCTGTTTTTT.